These 21 T cell receptor beta chains were sequenced from one sample in a study of blood T cell repertoires in COVID-19. Libraries were prepared by immunoSEQ multiplex PCR; TCRdb keeps only in-frame clonotypes and omits some of them. Found here are 250,000 to 400,000 clones, roughly 88% of them singletons; the top ten hold around 1.6%. The sample taken for sequencing was peripheral blood. Receptor source: a woman aged 25-40 years with COVID-19, enrolled during active disease.

CDR3 residues: CASSPGYNTEAFF. The CDR3 DNA is TGTGCCAGCAGCCCAGGATACAACACTGAAGCTTTCTTT. The rearrangement joins TRBV9 to TRBJ1-1; D is uncertain. The CDR3 runs 13 residues. The germline V gene encodes CDR1 SGDLS and CDR2 YYNGEE. Trimming took off 4 bases at V and 2 bases at J, with 9 bases between the two ends.

The chain carries TRBV6-5 and TRBJ1-5, with D maybe TRBD1 (5 bases). The germline gives CDR1 MNHEY, CDR2 SVGAGI. The CDR3 loop spans 13 amino acids. V gave up 8 bases and J gave up 4 bases, with 12 bases separating them. For the CDR3, the DNA is TGTGCCAGCGGATCAGGGACTAATCAGCCCCAGCATTTT. Translated, it gives CASGSGTNQPQHF.

This clone has a single count. This chain joins TRBV4-1 and TRBJ2-6; D is possibly TRBD2 (6 bases). Germline CDR1 reads MGHRA; CDR2 reads YSYEKL. Trimming removed 2 bases from V and 0 bases from J, with 11 bases in between. This CDR3 comprises 17 residues. The CDR3 nucleotides are TGCGCCAGCAGCCAACCGGGGGTTTACTCTGGGGCCAACGTCCTGACTTTC. Translated, it gives CASSQPGVYSGANVLTF.

This clone was recorded only once. The J gene is TRBJ2-3, the V gene TRBV24-1, with TRBD2 matching over 9 bases. Germline CDR1 reads KGHDR; CDR2 reads SFDVKD. J gave up 5 bases and V 3 bases, and 8 bases lay outside the gene matches. This CDR3 is built from 16 residues. CDR3 nucleotide sequence: TGTGCCACCAGTGATCCGACGGGACTAGCCGGAGATACGCAGTATTTT. It specifies CATSDPTGLAGDTQYF.

This clone was observed a handful of times. The chain is built from TRBV27 and TRBJ2-3; 9 bases are a match to TRBD1. Per germline, CDR1 MNHEY and CDR2 SMNVEV (reference sequence). The CDR3 length is 15 residues. V gave up 5 bases and J gave up 5 bases; unmatched junction bases: 8. DNA for the CDR3: TGTGCCAGCAGTCTCACAGGGGGCAAGGGAGATACGCAGTATTTT. It specifies CASSLTGGKGDTQYF.

This clone was seen only once. In DNA form, the CDR3 reads TGTGCCAGCAGCCACAGGGAGGTCTCCGGGGAGCTGTTTTTT. Amino acids: CASSHREVSGELFF. The chain has TRBV3-1 (or the pseudogene TRBV3-2) and TRBJ2-2, with D possibly matching TRBD2 (6 bases). V was shortened by 3 bases and J by 6 bases, with 11 bases between the two germline ends. This CDR3 contains 14 residues. Per the germline V gene, CDR1 is LGHDT and CDR2 is YNNKEL (reference sequence).

The gene calls are TRBV4-1 and TRBJ1-1; 7 positions agree with TRBD1. CDR1 MGHRA and CDR2 YSYEKL come from the germline V gene. This CDR3 is 16 amino acids long. Trimming took 0 bases from V and 3 from J; bases not matched to a gene: 7. CDR3 residues: CASSQDMKGQYTEAFF. As DNA, the CDR3 is TGCGCCAGCAGCCAAGATATGAAGGGACAGTACACTGAAGCTTTCTTT.

The rearrangement joins TRBV7-3 to TRBJ2-1; 13 positions agree with TRBD2. The CDR3 extends over 14 amino acids. The ends lost 2 bases at V and 10 bases at J; junction bases unmatched: 2. Germline V gene sequence: CDR1 SGHTA, CDR2 FQGTGA. CDR3: CASSLGTSGAEQFF. Written as DNA, the CDR3 is TGTGCCAGCAGCTTAGGGACTAGCGGGGCCGAGCAGTTCTTC.

V usage is TRBV28 and J usage is TRBJ2-4; 8 bases match TRBD1. Germline-derived CDR1 and CDR2 are MDHEN and SYDVKM. V shed 2 bases and J 0 bases; nucleotides not matched to a gene: 3. This CDR3 spans 16 amino acids. CDR3: CASSLRDRLAKNIQYF. CDR3 DNA sequence: TGTGCCAGCAGTTTAAGGGACAGGCTAGCCAAAAACATTCAGTACTTC.

The V gene is TRBV18, the J gene TRBJ1-2; 7 bases fit TRBD1. The CDR3 length is 13 residues. Germline CDR1 reads KGHSH; CDR2 reads LQKENI. Trimming at V came to 4 bases and at J to 8 bases, leaving 7 bases not matched to a gene. The CDR3 region is CASSHRDSSGYTF. DNA of the CDR3: TGTGCCAGCTCACACCGGGACAGCTCAGGCTACACCTTC.

This chain uses TRBV27 with TRBJ1-1, with a possible D match to TRBD1 (5 bases). CDR1 MNHEY and CDR2 SMNVEV come from the germline V gene (reference sequence). CDR3 length: 12 residues. Trimming removed 9 bases from V and 3 bases from J, with 11 bases in between. The CDR3 protein is CASSTADTEAFF. CDR3 DNA: TGTGCCAGTTCGACAGCTGACACTGAAGCTTTCTTT.

The V gene is TRBV5-1, the J gene TRBJ2-2, with D possibly matching TRBD2 (7 bases). The CDR3 has 17 residues. V lost 1 base and J lost 6, with 19 bases in between. Germline V lookup: CDR1 SGHRS, CDR2 YFSETQ. CDR3 in amino acids: CASSLYRGGASSGELFF. CDR3 bases: TGCGCCAGCAGCTTGTATAGGGGGGGAGCTTCATCCGGGGAGCTGTTTTTT.

The V call is TRBV28, the J call TRBJ1-5; 8 bases are shared with TRBD1. The trim removed 5 bases at V and 7 bases at J, leaving 7 bases unmatched. The CDR3 extends over 14 amino acids. CDR1 is MDHEN, CDR2 SYDVKM, per germline. CDR3 loop: CASSTGGGRQPQHF. In DNA, the CDR3 is TGTGCCAGCAGTACAGGGGGGGGACGGCAGCCCCAGCATTTT.

The chain links TRBV2 to TRBJ2-3, with D perhaps TRBD1 (5 bases). Trimming removed 1 base from V and 2 bases from J, with 10 bases in between. This CDR3 is built from 15 residues. Per the germline V gene, CDR1 is SNHLY and CDR2 is FYNNEI. CDR3 amino acids: CASSEGGPITDTQYF. DNA for the CDR3: TGTGCCAGCAGTGAAGGGGGCCCTATCACAGATACGCAGTATTTT.

V and J are TRBV9 and TRBJ1-2; TRBD1 agrees at 8 bases. This CDR3 comprises 18 residues. The V and J ends lost 3 bases and 2 bases, in that order; junction bases with no gene match: 15. From germline, CDR1 is SGDLS and CDR2 YYNGEE. CDR3 loop: CASSGLGQEFPVNYGYTF. DNA of the CDR3: TGTGCCAGCAGCGGCCTGGGACAGGAATTCCCCGTCAACTATGGCTACACCTTC.

The CDR3: CASSYSIITSGTQYF. CDR3 coding DNA: TGTGCCAGCAGTTACTCGATTATAACATCTGGGACCCAGTACTTC. This chain links TRBV6-5 with TRBJ2-5; D ambiguous. CDR3 length equals 15 residues. CDR1 is MNHEY, CDR2 SVGAGI, per germline. Trimming removed 0 bases from V and 7 bases from J, with 15 bases in between.

The V gene is TRBV15, the J gene TRBJ1-1; weak D call: TRBD1 (6 bases). V dropped 3 bases and J dropped 10 bases, with 15 bases sitting between them. Germline CDR1 is LNHNV and CDR2 is YYDKDF (reference sequence). The CDR3 length is 13 residues. The CDR3 nucleotides read TGTGCCACCAGCAGGGCCTTGAGGGGGGGAGCTTTCTTT. It codes for CATSRALRGGAFF.

The J gene is TRBJ2-7, the V gene TRBV5-4; TRBD2 is a possible D gene (6 bases). This CDR3 comprises 18 residues. Germline loops: CDR1 SGHNT, CDR2 YYREEE (reference sequence). With 5 bases removed from V and 0 bases from J, the gap between germline ends came to 24 bases. The CDR3 reads CASSPRGAGLRSSYEQYF. In DNA form, the CDR3 reads TGTGCCAGCAGTCCTCGCGGGGCCGGTCTCCGGAGCTCCTACGAGCAGTACTTC.

This clone has more than one count but fewer than ten. The identical CDR3 is also encoded by other nucleotide sequences in the sample. This chain joins TRBV2 and TRBJ1-2; D possibly corresponds to TRBD1 (5 bases). CDR3 length equals 16 residues. The germline V gene has CDR1 SNHLY and CDR2 FYNNEI. Trimming shortened V by 3 bases and J by 4 bases, and 18 bases separated the two germline ends. The CDR3 coding sequence is TGTGCCAGCAGTGAGGCCCCGGCAGGGCCAATCTATGGCTACACCTTC. Translating gives CASSEAPAGPIYGYTF.

This sequence joins TRBV28 and TRBJ1-1; D not certain. Trimming took off 4 bases at V and 0 bases at J, with 15 bases between the two ends. The CDR3 runs to 16 residues. Germline V gene lookup returns CDR1 MDHEN and CDR2 SYDVKM. The CDR3 DNA sequence: TGTGCCAGCAGTTGGGAGGGTTTCGACGTGAACACTGAAGCTTTCTTT. Translation gives CASSWEGFDVNTEAFF.

The chain is built from TRBV19 and TRBJ1-2, with 7 nucleotides matching TRBD1. V dropped 7 bases and J dropped 6; count of bases not matched to a gene: 14. The germline gives CDR1 LNHDA, CDR2 SQIVND (reference sequence). The CDR3 runs 15 residues. The CDR3 is CASNPPGQPEDGYTF. The CDR3 DNA follows: TGTGCCAGTAATCCTCCGGGACAGCCCGAAGATGGCTACACCTTC.